This T cell receptor (beta chain) is drawn from a study of identical twins. cDNA molecules carried unique molecular identifiers, and template switching added a universal primer site. One entry per CDR3 protein, called by TCRdb with MiXCR from the 5' RACE reads. Of about 520,000 distinct CDR3 sequences detected, about 20% appear once; the ten largest clones hold approximately 0.95%. Trimming cost V 1 base and J 5 bases, with 14 bases left between them. There are 15 residues in the CDR3. The data also belong to a second study, concerning T cells expressing NK-cell markers. In that study: Among eight sequenced donors, seven carried HCMV seropositivity while one was seronegative. Several experiments confined sorting to alpha-beta TCR T cells with an anti-gamma-delta TCR antibody. These clonotypes additionally ranked first within the CD3+CD56-NKG2C+ fraction of four donors.

Sequenced sample: CD4+ T cells sorted from blood. The chain carries TRBV12-3 or TRBV12-4 and TRBJ1-2; D gene uncertain. The clonotype comes from a woman younger than 30 in good health. CDR3 amino acids: CASSLERARGYGYTF. CDR3 DNA: TGTGCCAGCAGTTTAGAGAGGGCCCGTGGGTATGGCTACACCTTC.